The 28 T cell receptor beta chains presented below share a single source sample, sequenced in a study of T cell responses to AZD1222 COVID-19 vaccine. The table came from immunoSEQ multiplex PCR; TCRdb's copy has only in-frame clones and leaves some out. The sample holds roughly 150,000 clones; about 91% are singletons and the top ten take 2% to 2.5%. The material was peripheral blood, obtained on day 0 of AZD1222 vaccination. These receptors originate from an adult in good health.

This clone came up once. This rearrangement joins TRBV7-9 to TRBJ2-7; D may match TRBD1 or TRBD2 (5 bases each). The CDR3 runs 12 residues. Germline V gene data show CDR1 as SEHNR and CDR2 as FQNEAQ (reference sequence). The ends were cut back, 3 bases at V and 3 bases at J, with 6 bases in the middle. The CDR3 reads CASSLGDYEQYF. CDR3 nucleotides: TGTGCCAGCAGCTTGGGGGACTACGAGCAGTACTTC.

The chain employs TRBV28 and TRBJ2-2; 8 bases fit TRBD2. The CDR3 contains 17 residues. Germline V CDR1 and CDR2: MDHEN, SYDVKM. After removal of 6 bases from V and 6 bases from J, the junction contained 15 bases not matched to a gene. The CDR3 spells CASRRTLSGSLAGELFF. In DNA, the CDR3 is TGTGCCAGCAGACGGACCTTAAGCGGGAGTCTAGCCGGGGAGCTGTTTTTT.

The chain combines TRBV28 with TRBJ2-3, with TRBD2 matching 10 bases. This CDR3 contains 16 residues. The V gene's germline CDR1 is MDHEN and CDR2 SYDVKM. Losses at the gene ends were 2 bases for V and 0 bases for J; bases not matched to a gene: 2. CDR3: CASSLPTSGSTDTQYF. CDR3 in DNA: TGTGCCAGCAGTTTACCGACTAGCGGGAGCACAGATACGCAGTATTTT.

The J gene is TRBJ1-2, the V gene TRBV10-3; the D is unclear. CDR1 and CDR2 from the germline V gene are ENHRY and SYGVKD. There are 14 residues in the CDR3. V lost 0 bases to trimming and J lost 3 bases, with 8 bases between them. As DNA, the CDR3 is TGTGCCATCAGTGAGTCGAACACCTACTATGGCTACACCTTC. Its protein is CAISESNTYYGYTF.

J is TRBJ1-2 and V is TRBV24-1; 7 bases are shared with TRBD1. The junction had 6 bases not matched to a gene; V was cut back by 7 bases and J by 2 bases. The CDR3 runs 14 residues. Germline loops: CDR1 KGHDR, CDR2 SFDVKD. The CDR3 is CATSNGTANYGYTF. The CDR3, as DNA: TGTGCCACCAGCAATGGGACAGCGAACTATGGCTACACCTTC.

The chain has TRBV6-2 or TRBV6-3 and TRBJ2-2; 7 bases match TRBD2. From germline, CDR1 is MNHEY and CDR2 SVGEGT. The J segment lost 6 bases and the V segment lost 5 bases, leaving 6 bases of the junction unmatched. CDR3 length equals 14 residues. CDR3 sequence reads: CASSKSGRAGELFF. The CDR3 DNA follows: TGTGCCAGCAGTAAATCAGGGAGGGCCGGGGAGCTGTTTTTT.

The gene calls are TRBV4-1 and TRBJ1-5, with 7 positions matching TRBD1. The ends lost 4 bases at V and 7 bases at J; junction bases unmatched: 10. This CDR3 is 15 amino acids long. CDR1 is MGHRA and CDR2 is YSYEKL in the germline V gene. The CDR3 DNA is TGCGCCAGCAGCCGGGTACAGGGGACAGAACAGCCCCAGCATTTT. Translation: CASSRVQGTEQPQHF.

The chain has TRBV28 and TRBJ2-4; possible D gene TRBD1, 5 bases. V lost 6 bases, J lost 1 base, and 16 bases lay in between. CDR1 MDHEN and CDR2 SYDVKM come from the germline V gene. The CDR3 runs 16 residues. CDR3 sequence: CASSPFGADAKNIQYF. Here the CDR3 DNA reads TGTGCCAGCAGCCCCTTTGGGGCGGACGCCAAAAACATTCAGTACTTC.

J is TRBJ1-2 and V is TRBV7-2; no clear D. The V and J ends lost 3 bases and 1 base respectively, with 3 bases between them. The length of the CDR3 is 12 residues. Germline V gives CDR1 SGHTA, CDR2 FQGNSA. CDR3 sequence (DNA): TGTGCCAGCAGCTTCGATAACTATGGCTACACCTTC. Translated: CASSFDNYGYTF.

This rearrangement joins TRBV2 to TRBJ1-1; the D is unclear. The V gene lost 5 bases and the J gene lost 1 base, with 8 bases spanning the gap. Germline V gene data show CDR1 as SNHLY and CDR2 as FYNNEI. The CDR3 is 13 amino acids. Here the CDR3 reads CASSLSRNTEAFF. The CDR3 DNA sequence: TGTGCCAGCAGTTTAAGCAGGAACACTGAAGCTTTCTTT.

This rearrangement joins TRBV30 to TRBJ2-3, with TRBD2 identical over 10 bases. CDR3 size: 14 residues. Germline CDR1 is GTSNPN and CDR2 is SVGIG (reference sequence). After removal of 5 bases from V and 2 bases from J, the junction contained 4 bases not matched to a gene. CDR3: CAWALAGNTDTQYF. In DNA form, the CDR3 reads TGTGCCTGGGCACTAGCGGGAAACACAGATACGCAGTATTTT. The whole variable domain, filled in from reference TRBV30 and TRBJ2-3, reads SQTIHQWPATLVQPVGSPLSLECTVEGTSNPNLYWYRQAAGRGLQLLFYSVGIGQISSEVPQNLSASRPQDRQFILSSKKLLLSDSGFYLCAWALAGNTDTQYFGPGTRLTVL.

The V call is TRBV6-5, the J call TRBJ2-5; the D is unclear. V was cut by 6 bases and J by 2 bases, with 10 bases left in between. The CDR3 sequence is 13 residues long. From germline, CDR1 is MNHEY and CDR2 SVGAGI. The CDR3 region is CASSRHLQETQYF. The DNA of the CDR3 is TGTGCCAGCAGCCGACACCTTCAAGAGACCCAGTACTTC.

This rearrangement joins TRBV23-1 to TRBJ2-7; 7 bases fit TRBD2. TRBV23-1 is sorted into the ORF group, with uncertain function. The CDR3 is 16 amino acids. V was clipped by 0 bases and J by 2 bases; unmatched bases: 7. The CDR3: CASSQSRRERAYEQYF. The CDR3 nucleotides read TGCGCCAGCAGTCAATCTCGGCGGGAGCGAGCCTACGAGCAGTACTTC.

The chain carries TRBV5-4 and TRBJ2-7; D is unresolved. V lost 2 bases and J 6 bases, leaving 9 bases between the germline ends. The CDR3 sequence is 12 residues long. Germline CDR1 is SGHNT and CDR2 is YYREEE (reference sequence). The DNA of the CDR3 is TGTGCCAGCAGCTTTATTAACGGCGAGCAGTACTTC. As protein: CASSFINGEQYF.

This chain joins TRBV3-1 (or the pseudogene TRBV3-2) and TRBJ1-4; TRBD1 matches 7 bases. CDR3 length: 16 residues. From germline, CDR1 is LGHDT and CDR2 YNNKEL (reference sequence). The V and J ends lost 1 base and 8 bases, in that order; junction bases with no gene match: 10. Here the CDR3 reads CASSQAPGRGGEKLFF. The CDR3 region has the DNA TGTGCCAGCAGCCAAGCCCCCGGCAGGGGGGGGGAAAAACTGTTTTTT.

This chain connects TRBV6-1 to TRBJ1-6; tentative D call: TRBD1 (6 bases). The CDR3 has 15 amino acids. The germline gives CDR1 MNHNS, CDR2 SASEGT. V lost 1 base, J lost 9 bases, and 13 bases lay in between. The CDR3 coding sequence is TGTGCCAGCAGTGAAGTAGGGGGGGGAGGTTCACCCCTCCACTTT. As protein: CASSEVGGGGSPLHF.

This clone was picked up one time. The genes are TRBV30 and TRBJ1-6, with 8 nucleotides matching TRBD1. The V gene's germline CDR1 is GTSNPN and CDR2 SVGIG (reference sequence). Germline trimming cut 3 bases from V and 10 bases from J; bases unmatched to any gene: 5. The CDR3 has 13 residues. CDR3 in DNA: TGTGCCTGGAGCGGACAGGGTGGCTCACCCCTCCACTTT. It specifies CAWSGQGGSPLHF.

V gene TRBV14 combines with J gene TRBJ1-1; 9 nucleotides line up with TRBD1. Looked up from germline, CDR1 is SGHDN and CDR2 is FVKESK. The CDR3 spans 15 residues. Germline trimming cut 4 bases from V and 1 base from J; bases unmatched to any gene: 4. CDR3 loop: CASSRLGQGNTEAFF. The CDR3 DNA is TGTGCCAGCAGCCGACTGGGACAGGGGAACACTGAAGCTTTCTTT.

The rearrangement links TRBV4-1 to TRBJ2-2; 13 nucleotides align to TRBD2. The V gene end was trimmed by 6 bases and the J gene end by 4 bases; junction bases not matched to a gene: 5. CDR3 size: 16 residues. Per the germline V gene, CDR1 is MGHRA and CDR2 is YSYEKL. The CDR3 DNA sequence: TGCGCCAGCAGACTAGCGGGAGGGCCTGGCACCGGGGAGCTGTTTTTT. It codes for CASRLAGGPGTGELFF.

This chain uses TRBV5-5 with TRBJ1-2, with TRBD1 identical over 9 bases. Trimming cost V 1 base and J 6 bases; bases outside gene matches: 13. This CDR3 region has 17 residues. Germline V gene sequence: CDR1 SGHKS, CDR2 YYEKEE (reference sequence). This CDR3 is CASSLSPYHRGLDGYTF. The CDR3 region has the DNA TGTGCCAGCAGCTTGAGCCCATATCACAGGGGGCTCGATGGCTACACCTTC.

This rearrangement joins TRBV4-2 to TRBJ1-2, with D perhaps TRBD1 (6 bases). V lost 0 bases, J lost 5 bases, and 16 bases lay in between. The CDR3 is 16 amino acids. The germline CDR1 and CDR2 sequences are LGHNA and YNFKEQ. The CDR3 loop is CASSQDAGGRGYGYTF. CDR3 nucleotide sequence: TGTGCCAGCAGCCAAGATGCCGGGGGTAGGGGGTATGGCTACACCTTC.

The CDR3 bases are TGTGCCAGCAGCTTAGCTTTGGCAGCCCTATTGGAGACCCAGTACTTC. Encoded protein: CASSLALAALLETQYF. The chain recombines TRBV7-8 with TRBJ2-5; D is unclear. V was shortened by 0 bases and J by 5 bases, with 16 bases between the two germline ends. The germline V gene has CDR1 SGHVS and CDR2 FQNEAQ. CDR3 size: 16 residues.

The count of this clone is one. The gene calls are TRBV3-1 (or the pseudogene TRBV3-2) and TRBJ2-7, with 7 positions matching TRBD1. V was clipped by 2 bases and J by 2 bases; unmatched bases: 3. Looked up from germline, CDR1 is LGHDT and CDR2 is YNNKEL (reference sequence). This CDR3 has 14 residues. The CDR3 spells CASSQQTGTYEQYF. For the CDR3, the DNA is TGTGCCAGCAGCCAACAGACAGGGACCTACGAGCAGTACTTC.

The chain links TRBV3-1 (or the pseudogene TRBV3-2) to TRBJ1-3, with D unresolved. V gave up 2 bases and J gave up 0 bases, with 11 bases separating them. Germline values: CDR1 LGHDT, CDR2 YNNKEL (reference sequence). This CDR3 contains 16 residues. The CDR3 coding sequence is TGTGCCAGCAGCCAAACCCCGGGCTACTCTGGAAACACCATATATTTT. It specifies CASSQTPGYSGNTIYF.

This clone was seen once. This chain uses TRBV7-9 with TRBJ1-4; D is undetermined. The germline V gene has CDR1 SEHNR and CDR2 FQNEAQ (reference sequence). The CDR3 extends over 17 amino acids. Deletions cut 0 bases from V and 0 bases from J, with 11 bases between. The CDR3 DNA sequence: TGTGCCAGCAGCTTAGCTGATCACCGAGCAACTAATGAAAAACTGTTTTTT. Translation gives CASSLADHRATNEKLFF.

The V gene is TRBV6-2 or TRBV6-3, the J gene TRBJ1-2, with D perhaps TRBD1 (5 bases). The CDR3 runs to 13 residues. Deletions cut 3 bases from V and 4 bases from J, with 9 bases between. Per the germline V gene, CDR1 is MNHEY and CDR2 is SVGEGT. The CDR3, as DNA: TGTGCCAGCAGTTATTGGGACTCCTATGGCTACACCTTC. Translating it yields CASSYWDSYGYTF.

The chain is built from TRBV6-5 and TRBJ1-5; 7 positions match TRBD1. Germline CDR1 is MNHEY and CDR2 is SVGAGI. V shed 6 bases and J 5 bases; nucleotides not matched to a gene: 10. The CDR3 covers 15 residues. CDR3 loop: CASSPRGDGYQPQHF. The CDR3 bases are TGTGCCAGCAGCCCCAGGGGGGACGGGTATCAGCCCCAGCATTTT.

The CDR3 sequence is CASSAVGLAYEQYF. The CDR3 nucleotides are TGCGCCAGCAGCGCAGTCGGCCTCGCCTACGAGCAGTACTTC. V usage is TRBV5-1 and J usage is TRBJ2-7; no clear D gene. V lost 4 bases and J lost 2, with 13 bases in between. CDR3 length equals 14 residues. Germline loops: CDR1 SGHRS, CDR2 YFSETQ.